This TCR beta chain was recovered during a study of shared clonotypes between healthy human individuals. Study observations and caveats: Rarefaction revealed incomplete sorted-subset sequencing despite large depth.

Comments on this clone: The target antigen is unknown.

Clones were read by immunoSEQ multiplex PCR, and TCRdb kept only the in-frame ones, dropping some. The data contain fewer than 3 million clones, 80% to 95% of them singletons. CDR3 size: 15 residues. Germline CDR1 is KGHSH and CDR2 is LQKENI. V was shortened by 3 bases and J by 5 bases, with 13 bases between the two germline ends. This sequence joins TRBV18 and TRBJ1-4, with no clear D. Source material: naive CD4+ T cells from PBMCs. Subset indicated: CD45RA+ positively selected. This TCR came from a man between 18 and 35 years old in good health. Some clones in this sample may be carry-over from other donors' samples. The CDR3 sequence: CASSPVSVVNEKLFF. CDR3 in DNA: TGTGCCAGCTCACCGGTTTCGGTGGTGAATGAAAAACTGTTTTTT.